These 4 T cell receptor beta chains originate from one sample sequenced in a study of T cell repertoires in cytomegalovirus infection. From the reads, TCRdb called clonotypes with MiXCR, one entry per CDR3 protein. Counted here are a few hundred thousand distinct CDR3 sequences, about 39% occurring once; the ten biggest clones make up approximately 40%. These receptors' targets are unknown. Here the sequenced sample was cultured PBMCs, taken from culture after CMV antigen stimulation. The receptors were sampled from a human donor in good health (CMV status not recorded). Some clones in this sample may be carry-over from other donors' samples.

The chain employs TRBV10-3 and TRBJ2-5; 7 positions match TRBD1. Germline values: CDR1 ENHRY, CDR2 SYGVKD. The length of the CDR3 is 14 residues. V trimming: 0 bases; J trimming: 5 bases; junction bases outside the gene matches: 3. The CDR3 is CAISESGGVETQYF. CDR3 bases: TGTGCCATCAGTGAGTCAGGGGGCGTGGAGACCCAGTACTTC.

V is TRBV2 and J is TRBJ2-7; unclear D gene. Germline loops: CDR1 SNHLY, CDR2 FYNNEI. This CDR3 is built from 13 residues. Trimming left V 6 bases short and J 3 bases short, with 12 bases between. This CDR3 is CASRGGRLYEQYF. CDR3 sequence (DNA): TGTGCCAGCAGAGGCGGACGTCTCTACGAGCAGTACTTC.

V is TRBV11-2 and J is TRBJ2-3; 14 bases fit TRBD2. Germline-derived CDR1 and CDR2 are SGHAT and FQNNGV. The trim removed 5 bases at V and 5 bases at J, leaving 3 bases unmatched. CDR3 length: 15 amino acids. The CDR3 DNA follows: TGTGCCAGCAGCGTAGGACTAGCGGGAGGAGATACGCAGTATTTT. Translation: CASSVGLAGGDTQYF.

The CDR3 spells CASSRGTTQILNEQFF. The CDR3 DNA follows: TGTGCCAGCAGCCGTGGGACTACCCAAATTCTCAATGAGCAGTTCTTC. This chain connects TRBV7-1 to TRBJ2-1; 7 bases are shared with TRBD2. TRBV7-1 counts as an open reading frame of uncertain function. CDR3 length: 16 amino acids. Losses at the gene ends were 5 bases for V and 6 bases for J; bases not matched to a gene: 13.